This T cell receptor (beta chain) was retrieved from a study of control samples from healthy donors and cancer patients. The repertoire was sequenced with immunoSEQ multiplex PCR; TCRdb's copy has only in-frame clones and lacks some. This table has 100,000 to 150,000 clones, roughly 87% appearing once. Germline CDR1 and CDR2: SEHNR and FQNEAQ (reference sequence). Trimming left V 3 bases short and J 4 bases short, with 13 bases between. The CDR3 is made up of 14 amino acids. The J gene is TRBJ2-7, the V gene TRBV7-9; unclear D gene. The source material was blood. The sequence came from a young man in good health. This chain's CDR3 is CASSLMGTRYEQYF. The CDR3 DNA sequence: TGTGCCAGCAGCTTGATGGGTACCAGATACGAGCAGTACTTC.